This T cell receptor (beta chain) was found in a study of CD8+CD57+ T cells in acquired aplastic anemia. Study-level results: Researchers reported that CD8+ Simpson's diversity was not significantly different in patients versus controls.

Turning to this clonotype: Its specificity is unknown. The junction shows a germline mismatch at one end, possibly a read error.

Germline assignment: CDR1 SEHNR and CDR2 FQNEAQ (reference sequence). The CDR3 runs 15 residues. Genomic DNA served as template for TCR beta VDJ and CDR3 profiling. MiXCR, run by TCRdb on the reads, gives a single entry per CDR3 protein. The sample consists of roughly 250,000 distinct CDR3 sequences, approximately 86% of them appearing once. Patients selected for sequencing had displayed CD8+CD57+ cell expansion by flow cytometry. Sequenced input: sorted CD4+, CD8+, or CD8+CD57+ T cells (not recorded which) from PBMCs. This rearrangement joins TRBV7-9 to TRBJ1-2; unclear D gene. The sequence derives from a human donor with aplastic anemia. This CDR3 is CASSLEGGAAYGYTF. In nucleotides, the CDR3 is TGTGCCAGCAGCTTAGAAGGCGGCGCGGCCTATGGTTACACCTTC.